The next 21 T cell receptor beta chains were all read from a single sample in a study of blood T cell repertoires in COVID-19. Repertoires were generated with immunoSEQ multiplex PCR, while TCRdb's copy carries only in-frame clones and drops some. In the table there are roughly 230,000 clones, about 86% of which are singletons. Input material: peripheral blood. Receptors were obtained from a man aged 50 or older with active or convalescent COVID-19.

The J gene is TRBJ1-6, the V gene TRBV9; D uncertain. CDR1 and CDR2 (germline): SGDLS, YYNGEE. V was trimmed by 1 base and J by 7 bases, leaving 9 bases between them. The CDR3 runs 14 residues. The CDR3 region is CASSVLSGNSPLHF. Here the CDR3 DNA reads TGTGCCAGCAGCGTATTATCGGGGAATTCACCCCTCCACTTT.

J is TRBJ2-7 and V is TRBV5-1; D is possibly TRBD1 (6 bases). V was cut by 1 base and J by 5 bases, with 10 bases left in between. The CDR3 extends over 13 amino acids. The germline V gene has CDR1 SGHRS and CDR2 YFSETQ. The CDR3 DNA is TGCGCCAGCAGCTTGCAGGGGCTTAACGAGCAGTACTTC. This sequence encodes CASSLQGLNEQYF. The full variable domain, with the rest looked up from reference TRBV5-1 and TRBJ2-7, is KAGVTQTPRYLIKTRGQQVTLSCSPISGHRSVSWYQQTPGQGLQFLFEYFSETQRNKGNFPGRFSGRQFSNSRSEMNVSTLELGDSALYLCASSLQGLNEQYFGPGTRLTVT.

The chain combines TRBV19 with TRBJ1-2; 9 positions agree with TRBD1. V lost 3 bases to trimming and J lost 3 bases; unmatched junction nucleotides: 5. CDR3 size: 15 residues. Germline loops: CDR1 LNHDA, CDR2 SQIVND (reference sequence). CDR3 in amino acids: CASSIHRGQDYGYTF. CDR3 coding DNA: TGTGCCAGTAGTATCCACAGGGGGCAAGACTATGGCTACACCTTC.

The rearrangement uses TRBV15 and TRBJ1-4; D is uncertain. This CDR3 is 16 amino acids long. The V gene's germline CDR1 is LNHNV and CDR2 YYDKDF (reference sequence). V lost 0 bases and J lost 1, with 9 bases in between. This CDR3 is CATSRDSSGTNEKLFF. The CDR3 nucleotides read TGTGCCACCAGCAGAGATAGTAGCGGAACTAATGAAAAACTGTTTTTT. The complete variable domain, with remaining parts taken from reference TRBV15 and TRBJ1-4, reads DAMVIQNPRYQVTQFGKPVTLSCSQTLNHNVMYWYQQKSSQAPKLLFHYYDKDFNNEADTPDNFQSRRPNTSFCFLDIRSPGLGDTAMYLCATSRDSSGTNEKLFFGSGTQLSVL.

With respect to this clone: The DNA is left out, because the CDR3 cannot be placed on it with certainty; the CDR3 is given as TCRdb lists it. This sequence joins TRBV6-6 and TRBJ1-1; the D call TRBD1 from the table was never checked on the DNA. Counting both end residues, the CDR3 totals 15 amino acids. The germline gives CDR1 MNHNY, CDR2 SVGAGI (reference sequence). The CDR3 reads CASSSSRQVNTEAFF.

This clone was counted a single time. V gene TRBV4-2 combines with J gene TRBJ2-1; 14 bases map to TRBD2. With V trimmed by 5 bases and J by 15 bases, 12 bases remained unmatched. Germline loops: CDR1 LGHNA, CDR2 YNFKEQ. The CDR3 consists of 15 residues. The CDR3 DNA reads TGTGCCAGCAGCTCGTACGGACTAGCGGGGGGACCTCCGTTCTTC. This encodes CASSSYGLAGGPPFF.

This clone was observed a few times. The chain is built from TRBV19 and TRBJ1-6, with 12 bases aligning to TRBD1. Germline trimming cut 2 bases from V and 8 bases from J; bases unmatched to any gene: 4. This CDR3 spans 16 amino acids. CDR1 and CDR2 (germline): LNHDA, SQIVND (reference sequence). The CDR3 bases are TGTGCCAGTAGTATAAGAGGGACAGGGGGCGATTCACCCCTCCACTTT. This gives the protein CASSIRGTGGDSPLHF.

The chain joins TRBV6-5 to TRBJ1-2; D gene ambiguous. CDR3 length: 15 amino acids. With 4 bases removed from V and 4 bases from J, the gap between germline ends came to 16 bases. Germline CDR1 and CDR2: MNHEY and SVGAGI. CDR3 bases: TGTGCCAGCAGTTTCGCCTTACAGTCTGGCTATGGCTACACCTTC. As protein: CASSFALQSGYGYTF.

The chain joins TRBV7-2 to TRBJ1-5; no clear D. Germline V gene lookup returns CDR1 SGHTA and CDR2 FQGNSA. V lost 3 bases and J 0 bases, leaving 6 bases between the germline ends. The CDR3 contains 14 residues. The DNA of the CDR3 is TGTGCCAGCAGCTTGTGGGCTAGCAATCAGCCCCAGCATTTT. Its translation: CASSLWASNQPQHF.

CDR3 nucleotide sequence: TGTGCCAGCACTGAGGGACAGGGGGTTCAGCCCCAGCATTTT. It yields the protein CASTEGQGVQPQHF. J is TRBJ1-5 and V is TRBV28; TRBD1 agrees at 11 bases. The CDR3 runs to 14 residues. Looked up from germline, CDR1 is MDHEN and CDR2 is SYDVKM. V lost 7 bases to trimming and J lost 6 bases; unmatched junction nucleotides: 5.

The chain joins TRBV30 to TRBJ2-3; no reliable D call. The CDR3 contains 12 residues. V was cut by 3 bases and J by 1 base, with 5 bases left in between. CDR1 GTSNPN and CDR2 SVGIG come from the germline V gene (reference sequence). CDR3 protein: CAWRPGTDTQYF. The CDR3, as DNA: TGTGCCTGGAGACCAGGCACAGATACGCAGTATTTT.

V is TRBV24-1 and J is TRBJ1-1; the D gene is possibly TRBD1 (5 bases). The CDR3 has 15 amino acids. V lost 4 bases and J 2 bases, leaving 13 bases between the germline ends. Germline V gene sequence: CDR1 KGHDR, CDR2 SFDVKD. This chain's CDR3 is CATSDPLTVNTEAFF. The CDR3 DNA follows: TGTGCCACCAGTGACCCCTTGACAGTTAACACTGAAGCTTTCTTT.

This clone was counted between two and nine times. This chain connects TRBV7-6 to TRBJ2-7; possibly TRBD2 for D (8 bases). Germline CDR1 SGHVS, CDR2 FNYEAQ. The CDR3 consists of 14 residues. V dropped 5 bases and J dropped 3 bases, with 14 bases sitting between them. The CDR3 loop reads CASSETGTSYEQYF. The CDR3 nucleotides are TGTGCCAGCAGCGAGACAGGGACTAGCTACGAGCAGTACTTC.

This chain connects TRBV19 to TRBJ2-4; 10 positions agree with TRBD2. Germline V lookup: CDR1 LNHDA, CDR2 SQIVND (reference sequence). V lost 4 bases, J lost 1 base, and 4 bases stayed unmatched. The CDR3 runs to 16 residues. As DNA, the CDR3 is TGTGCCAGTAGTACACCGGGACTAGCGGCCAAAAACATTCAGTACTTC. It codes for CASSTPGLAAKNIQYF.

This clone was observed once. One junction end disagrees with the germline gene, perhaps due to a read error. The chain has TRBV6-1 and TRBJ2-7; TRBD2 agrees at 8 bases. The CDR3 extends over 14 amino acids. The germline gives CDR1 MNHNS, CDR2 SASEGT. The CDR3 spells CASSQAGATYEQYF. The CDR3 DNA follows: TGTGCCAGCAGTCAAGCGGGGGCGACCTACGAGCAGTACTTC.

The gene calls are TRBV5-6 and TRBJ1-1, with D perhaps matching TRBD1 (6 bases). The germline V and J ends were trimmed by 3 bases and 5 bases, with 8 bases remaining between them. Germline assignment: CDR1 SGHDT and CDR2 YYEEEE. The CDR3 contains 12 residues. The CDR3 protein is CASSYRATEAFF. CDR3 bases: TGTGCCAGCAGCTACAGGGCTACTGAAGCTTTCTTT.

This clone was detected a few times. DNA of the CDR3: TGTGCCAGCACCGAGGGTTCTGACAATCAGCCCCAGCATTTT. Its translation is CASTEGSDNQPQHF. The chain employs TRBV6-5 and TRBJ1-5; no firm D call. The CDR3 is 14 residues long. Trimming removed 7 bases from V and 3 bases from J, with 13 bases in between. Germline values: CDR1 MNHEY, CDR2 SVGAGI.

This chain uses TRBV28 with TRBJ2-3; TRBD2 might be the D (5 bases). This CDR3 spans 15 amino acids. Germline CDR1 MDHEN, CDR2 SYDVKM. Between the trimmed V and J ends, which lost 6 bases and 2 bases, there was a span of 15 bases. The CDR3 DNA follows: TGTGCCAGCAGCATCGGACTGGGGAACACAGATACGCAGTATTTT. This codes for CASSIGLGNTDTQYF.

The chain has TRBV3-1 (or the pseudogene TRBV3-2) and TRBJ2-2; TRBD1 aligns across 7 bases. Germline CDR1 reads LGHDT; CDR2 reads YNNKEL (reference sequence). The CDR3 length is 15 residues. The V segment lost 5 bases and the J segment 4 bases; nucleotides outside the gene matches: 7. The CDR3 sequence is CASSWFGTATGELFF. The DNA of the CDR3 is TGTGCCAGCAGCTGGTTCGGGACAGCCACCGGGGAGCTGTTTTTT.

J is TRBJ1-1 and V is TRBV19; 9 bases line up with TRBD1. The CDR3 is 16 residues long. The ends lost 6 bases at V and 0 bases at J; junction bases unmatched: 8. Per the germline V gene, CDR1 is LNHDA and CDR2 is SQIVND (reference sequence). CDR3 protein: CASSPTNRGLNTEAFF. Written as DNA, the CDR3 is TGTGCCAGTAGCCCTACGAACAGGGGGCTGAACACTGAAGCTTTCTTT.

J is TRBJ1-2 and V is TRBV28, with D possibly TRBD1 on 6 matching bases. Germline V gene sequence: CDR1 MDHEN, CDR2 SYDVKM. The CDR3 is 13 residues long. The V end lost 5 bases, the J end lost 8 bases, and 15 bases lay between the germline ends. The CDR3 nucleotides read TGTGCCAGCAGTCCCCTACAGGGTCGGGGCTACACCTTC. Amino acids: CASSPLQGRGYTF.